These 5 T cell receptor beta chains were sequenced from one sample in a study of cytomegalovirus exposure and HLA in healthy donors. The PCR made use of 60 Vbeta and 13 Jbeta primers. TCRdb keeps only in-frame clones here, not all; method: immunoSEQ multiplex PCR. The sample consists of 130,000 or so clones, approximately 71% of them appearing once. Source material: PBMCs. These receptors came from a man between 40 and 49 years old in good health and CMV-seronegative.

This chain connects TRBV7-2 to TRBJ1-1; D is ambiguous. CDR3 length equals 11 residues. The ends were cut back, 8 bases at V and 7 bases at J, with 11 bases in the middle. Germline CDR1 and CDR2: SGHTA and FQGNSA. The CDR3 region is CASASEGEAFF. As DNA, the CDR3 is TGTGCCAGCGCCTCAGAGGGTGAAGCTTTCTTT.

The chain links TRBV10-1 to TRBJ1-1; 9 nucleotides match TRBD1. V shed 6 bases, J shed 3 bases, and the junction held 8 bases outside the gene matches. This CDR3 has 15 amino acids. In germline, CDR1 is WNHNN, CDR2 SYGVQD (reference sequence). CDR3 sequence: CASRPRTGEDTEAFF. For the CDR3, the DNA is TGCGCCAGCAGGCCCAGGACAGGGGAGGACACTGAAGCTTTCTTT.

The V and J genes are TRBV5-4 and TRBJ2-3; TRBD2 matches at 7 bases. Trimming cost V 0 bases and J 5 bases; bases outside gene matches: 6. Germline CDR1 and CDR2: SGHNT and YYREEE (reference sequence). The CDR3 consists of 15 residues. The CDR3 protein is CASSLDLASGDTQYF. The CDR3 nucleotides read TGTGCCAGCAGCTTGGACCTCGCTAGCGGAGATACGCAGTATTTT.

The chain recombines TRBV2 with TRBJ1-1; D might be TRBD1 (5 bases). CDR3 size: 15 residues. V gave up 8 bases and J gave up 0 bases, with 16 bases separating them. The germline gives CDR1 SNHLY, CDR2 FYNNEI. CDR3 sequence reads: CASGHGAALNTEAFF. CDR3 coding DNA: TGTGCCAGCGGGCATGGGGCGGCGTTGAACACTGAAGCTTTCTTT. The variable domain in full, with the rest retrieved from reference TRBV2 and TRBJ1-1, is EPEVTQTPSHQVTQMGQEVILRCVPISNHLYFYWYRQILGQKVEFLVSFYNNEISEKSEIFDDQFSVERPDGSNFTLKIRSTKLEDSAMYFCASGHGAALNTEAFFGQGTRLTVV.

In regard to this clone: Other nucleotide sequences from this sample produce the same CDR3. This rearrangement joins TRBV28 to TRBJ1-5; D unresolved. V dropped 6 bases and J dropped 3 bases, with 6 bases sitting between them. Germline CDR1 is MDHEN and CDR2 is SYDVKM. The length of the CDR3 is 12 residues. For the CDR3, the DNA is TGTGCCAGCAGCCCCCTCAATCAGCCCCAGCATTTT. The encoded protein is CASSPLNQPQHF.